This is a list of T cell receptor beta chains from one sample in a study of blood T cells in healthy people across ages. TCRdb used MiXCR to reprocess the 5' RACE reads, holding one entry per CDR3 protein. Here the sample spans about 1.4 million distinct CDR3 sequences, roughly 64% being singletons. The source material was blood. These receptors were obtained from a man between 18 and 29 years old in good health. Both conserved end residues are part of each CDR3. D genes are given only for firm matches. Clone size is not always given. Where it is, it says once, few, many or a class for expanded clones.

>TRBD2|few|TRBJ2-7|TRBV7-2
CASSLGGLAGATYEQYF
TGTGCCAGCAGCTTAGGAGGGCTAGCGGGGGCCACCTACGAGCAGTACTTC
>NA|NA|TRBJ1-5|TRBV12-3/TRBV12-4
CASSLNRAGQPQHF
TGTGCCAGCAGCCTTAACAGGGCAGGCCAGCCCCAGCATTTT
>NA|few|TRBJ2-7|TRBV12-3/TRBV12-4
CASSPGPLNEQYF
TGTGCCAGCAGTCCGGGGCCCCTTAACGAGCAGTACTTC
>TRBD2|few|TRBJ2-5|TRBV29-1
CSVAGGFETQYF
TGCAGCGTAGCGGGGGGCTTCGAGACCCAGTACTTC
>NA|NA|TRBJ1-2|TRBV20-1
CSAREGGGYGYTF
TGCAGTGCTAGAGAGGGTGGGGGCTATGGCTACACCTTC
>TRBD1|few|TRBJ2-7|TRBV29-1
CSVEDTGGAYEQYF
TGCAGCGTTGAAGATACAGGGGGCGCCTACGAGCAGTACTTC
>NA|NA|TRBJ2-7|TRBV5-1
CASSETPGPSYEQYF
TGCGCCAGCAGCGAAACTCCTGGGCCCTCCTACGAGCAGTACTTC
>TRBD2|NA|TRBJ2-3|TRBV20-1
CSASSGGPDTQYF
TGCAGTGCTAGTAGCGGGGGGCCAGATACGCAGTATTTT
>NA|NA|TRBJ1-1|TRBV6-5
CASSPNSGLGGTEAFF
TGTGCCAGCAGCCCAAATTCGGGGCTGGGGGGCACTGAAGCTTTCTTT
>TRBD1|NA|TRBJ1-4|TRBV6-5
CAGSWRQGWEKLFF
TGTGCCGGCAGTTGGAGACAGGGGTGGGAAAAACTGTTTTTT
>NA|once|TRBJ1-5|TRBV4-1
CASSQGTPYSNQPQHF
TGCGCCAGCAGCCAAGGGACACCTTATAGCAATCAGCCCCAGCATTTT
>NA|NA|TRBJ2-2|TRBV3-1
CASSRYSRSGELFF
TGTGCCAGCAGCCGCTACAGCCGTTCCGGGGAGCTGTTTTTT
>NA|NA|TRBJ2-3|TRBV27
CASSLSSFTDTQYF
TGTGCCAGCAGTCTCTCTAGTTTCACAGATACGCAGTATTTT
>TRBD2|few|TRBJ2-7|TRBV27
CASSLEKRRGTYEQYF
TGTGCCAGCAGTTTAGAGAAGCGGCGGGGGACCTACGAGCAGTACTTC
>TRBD1|NA|TRBJ2-5|TRBV5-1
CASSSTTGATGPRGEQYF
TGCGCCAGCAGCTCTACGACAGGGGCCACCGGCCCGAGGGGAGAGCAGTACTTC
>TRBD1|NA|TRBJ2-4|TRBV2
CASRGGTGAEENIQYF
TGTGCCAGCAGGGGAGGGACAGGGGCGGAGGAAAACATTCAGTACTTC
>NA|NA|TRBJ1-2|TRBV7-9
CASSLTTRLHYGYTF
TGTGCCAGCAGCCTAACGACCAGGTTACACTATGGCTACACCTTC
>NA|few|TRBJ2-7|TRBV20-1
CSALGESGEQYF
TGCAGTGCGCTCGGGGAGAGCGGCGAGCAGTACTTC
>TRBD2|NA|TRBJ2-3|TRBV12-3/TRBV12-4
CASRASGVDVDTQYF
TGTGCCAGCAGGGCTAGCGGGGTGGATGTAGATACGCAGTATTTT
>NA|NA|TRBJ2-7|TRBV7-6
CASSLDTGSVYEQYF
TGTGCCAGCAGCTTAGACACAGGAAGCGTTTACGAGCAGTACTTC
>TRBD1|NA|TRBJ2-7|TRBV5-1
CASRRGQGRPYEQYF
TGCGCCAGCCGAAGGGGACAGGGTAGGCCCTACGAGCAGTACTTC
>NA|NA|TRBJ2-3|TRBV14
CASSQVLARTDTQYF
TGTGCCAGCAGCCAAGTACTAGCCCGCACAGATACGCAGTATTTT
>TRBD1|NA|TRBJ1-2|TRBV4-1
CASSQDEGQGIGYGYTF
TGCGCCAGCAGCCAAGATGAGGGACAGGGGATCGGGTATGGCTACACCTTC
>NA|NA|TRBJ2-7|TRBV7-9
CASSLAEEQYF
TGTGCCAGCAGCTTAGCGGAGGAGCAGTACTTC
>NA|NA|TRBJ2-4|TRBV4-3
CASSQDTDKNIQYF
TGCGCCAGCAGCCAAGACACGGATAAAAACATTCAGTACTTC
>NA|NA|TRBJ2-3|TRBV6-2/TRBV6-3
CASSHHGGAGTDTQYF
TGTGCCAGCAGTCATCATGGGGGGGCTGGTACAGATACGCAGTATTTT
>NA|NA|TRBJ2-1|TRBV5-1
CASGLTYNEQFF
TGCGCCAGCGGCCTGACCTACAATGAGCAGTTCTTC
>NA|once|TRBJ2-1|TRBV6-2/TRBV6-3
CASSLRAGYNEQFF
TGTGCCAGCTCTCTTAGGGCTGGCTACAATGAGCAGTTCTTC
>NA|few|TRBJ2-3|TRBV6-5
CASRPPREPTQYF
TGTGCCAGCAGGCCTCCCCGGGAACCGACGCAGTATTTT
>NA|NA|TRBJ2-3|TRBV5-1
CASTPGRNTDTQYF
TGCGCCAGTACCCCTGGGCGGAACACAGATACGCAGTATTTT
>NA|few|TRBJ2-7|TRBV6-5
CASTQLAGVNPYEQYF
TGTGCCAGCACCCAGCTCGCAGGGGTGAATCCCTACGAGCAGTACTTC